The rows below give T cell receptor beta chains drawn from one sample of a study of T cell repertoires in cytomegalovirus infection. Using its own MiXCR run on the reads, TCRdb lists one record per CDR3 protein. The sample records 150,000 to 160,000 distinct CDR3 sequences, about a quarter being singletons. The sequencing sample was made of PBMCs. These receptors came from a human donor in good health (CMV status not recorded). Some clones in this sample may be carry-over from other donors' samples. CDR3s include the opening cysteine and the closing phenylalanine or tryptophan. The D gene is left open where the match is weak. Size values are once, few and many counts, or a class for expanded clones, and some rows have none.

>NA|NA|TRBJ2-7|TRBV6-5
CASSYLEEQYF
TGTGCCAGCAGTTACCTCGAAGAGCAGTACTTC
>few|NA|TRBJ2-5|TRBV12-3/TRBV12-4
CASSPHGETQYF
TGTGCCAGCAGCCCTCATGGGGAGACCCAGTACTTC
>NA|NA|TRBJ2-7|TRBV11-2
CASSLVRGDEQYF
TGTGCCAGCAGCTTAGTAAGGGGGGACGAGCAGTACTTC
>NA|TRBD1|TRBJ1-3|TRBV7-8
CASSLGAGTGGNTIYF
TGTGCCAGCAGCTTAGGGGCCGGGACAGGTGGAAACACCATATATTTT
>many|TRBD2|TRBJ2-7|TRBV9
CASSEMPSGSSYEQYF
TGTGCCAGCAGCGAGATGCCTAGCGGGAGCTCCTACGAGCAGTACTTC
>few|NA|TRBJ1-2|TRBV12-3/TRBV12-4
CASSFSGLNGYTF
TGTGCCAGCAGTTTCTCGGGTCTCAATGGCTACACCTTC
>few|NA|TRBJ2-7|TRBV28
CASSWEGGIEQYF
TGTGCCAGCAGTTGGGAAGGGGGGATCGAGCAGTACTTC
>NA|NA|TRBJ2-1|TRBV11-2
CASSLQASSYNEQFF
TGTGCCAGCAGCTTACAGGCAAGCTCCTACAATGAGCAGTTCTTC
>NA|TRBD1|TRBJ2-7|TRBV12-3/TRBV12-4
CASSFSLATGVSYEQYF
TGTGCCAGCAGTTTTTCCCTGGCGACAGGGGTCTCCTACGAGCAGTACTTC
>NA|NA|TRBJ2-7|TRBV28
CATTGSPRYEQYF
TGTGCCACTACGGGATCCCCGAGATACGAGCAGTACTTC
>many|NA|TRBJ1-1|TRBV15
CATSRDWAGGEMNTEAFF
TGTGCCACCAGCAGAGATTGGGCAGGCGGGGAAATGAACACTGAAGCTTTCTTT
>NA|NA|TRBJ1-1|TRBV7-3
CASSRQINTEAIF
TGTGCCAGCAGCCGACAGATAAACACTGAGGCTATCTTT
>few|NA|TRBJ2-5|TRBV7-8
CASSPEGRQETQYF
TGTGCCAGCAGCCCCGAGGGGCGGCAAGAGACCCAGTACTTC
>few|NA|TRBJ2-2|TRBV5-1
CASETGTRAGELFF
TGCGCCAGTGAGACTGGGACGAGGGCCGGGGAGCTGTTTTTT
>few|TRBD2|TRBJ2-3|TRBV12-3/TRBV12-4
CASSPTSGSPTDTQYF
TGTGCCAGCAGTCCCACTAGCGGGAGTCCCACAGATACGCAGTATTTT
>many|NA|TRBJ2-5|TRBV11-2
CASSLNRGWDQETQYF
TGTGCCAGCAGCCTTAATCGTGGGTGGGACCAAGAGACCCAGTACTTC
>NA|TRBD2|TRBJ2-1|TRBV12-3/TRBV12-4
CASSSGTSGGNEQFF
TGTGCCAGCAGTTCCGGGACTAGCGGGGGCAATGAGCAGTTCTTC
>many|TRBD2|TRBJ2-2|TRBV7-2
CASSSSPSGRLGGELFF
TGTGCCAGCAGTTCGTCCCCTAGCGGGAGGTTGGGCGGGGAGCTGTTTTTT
>NA|NA|TRBJ1-4|TRBV28
CASSPKGRRSATNEKLFF
TGTGCCAGCAGTCCTAAGGGACGGAGAAGCGCAACTAATGAAAAACTGTTTTTT
>many|TRBD2|TRBJ2-1|TRBV7-2
CASSRAGTSGSNEQFF
TGTGCCAGCAGTCGAGCCGGGACTAGCGGCTCCAATGAGCAGTTCTTC
>NA|NA|TRBJ2-2|TRBV7-3
CASSLGDTKTGELFF
TGTGCCAGCAGCTTAGGGGACACAAAAACCGGGGAGCTGTTTTTT
>NA|TRBD1|TRBJ1-5|TRBV27
CASRTGGEGSEQPQHF
TGTGCCAGCAGAACAGGGGGCGAGGGTTCAGAGCAGCCCCAGCATTTT